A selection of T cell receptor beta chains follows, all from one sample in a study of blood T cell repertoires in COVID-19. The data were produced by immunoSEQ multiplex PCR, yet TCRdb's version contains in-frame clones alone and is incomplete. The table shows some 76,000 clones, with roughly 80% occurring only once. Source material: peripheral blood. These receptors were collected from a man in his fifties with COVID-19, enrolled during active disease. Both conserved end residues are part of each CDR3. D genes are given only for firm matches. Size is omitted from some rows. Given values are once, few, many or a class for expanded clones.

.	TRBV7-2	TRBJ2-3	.	CASSLSTRVDTQYF	TGTGCCAGCAGCTTATCCACCAGGGTAGATACGCAGTATTTT
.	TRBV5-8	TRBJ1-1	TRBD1	CASNLGDRLNTEAFF	TGTGCCAGCAACCTAGGGGACAGGTTGAACACTGAAGCTTTCTTT
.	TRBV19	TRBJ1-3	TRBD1	CASTGQVGGNTIYF	TGTGCCAGTACCGGACAGGTTGGTGGAAACACCATATATTTT
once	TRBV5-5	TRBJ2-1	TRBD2	CASSSASGDYNEQFF	TGTGCCAGCAGCTCTGCTAGCGGGGACTACAATGAGCAGTTCTTC
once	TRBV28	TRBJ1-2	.	CASSTGRSYGYTF	TGTGCCAGCAGCACCGGTCGGAGCTATGGCTACACCTTC
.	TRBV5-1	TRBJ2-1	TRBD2	CASSLAPSGRYNEQFF	TGCGCCAGCAGCTTGGCCCCAAGCGGGAGATACAATGAGCAGTTCTTC
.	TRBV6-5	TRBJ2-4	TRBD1	CASRAGQGAKNIQYF	TGTGCCAGCAGGGCGGGACAGGGTGCCAAAAACATTCAGTACTTC
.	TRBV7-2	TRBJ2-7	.	CASSLAGMRGRAGQYF	TGTGCCAGCAGCTTAGCGGGGATGCGGGGGCGAGCGGGGCAGTACTTC
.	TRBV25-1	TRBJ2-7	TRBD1	CASQGVSYEQYF	TGTGCCAGCCAGGGGGTCTCCTACGAGCAGTACTTC
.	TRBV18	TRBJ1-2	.	CASSPQQGGDYGYTF	TGTGCCAGCTCACCGCAGCAGGGTGGGGACTATGGCTACACCTTC
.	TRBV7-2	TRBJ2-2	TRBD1	CASSPGTVGGELFF	TGTGCCAGCAGCCCCGGGACAGTCGGCGGGGAGCTGTTTTTT
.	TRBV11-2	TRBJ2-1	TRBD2	CASSLSRTSGITYNEQFF	TGTGCCAGCAGCTTAAGTAGGACTAGCGGGATCACCTACAATGAGCAGTTCTTC
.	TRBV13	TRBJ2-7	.	CASSLIGKTYEQYF	TGTGCCAGCAGCTTAATCGGGAAAACCTACGAGCAGTACTTC
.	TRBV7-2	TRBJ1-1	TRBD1	CASSTRQGLGTEAFF	TGTGCCAGCAGCACGCGACAGGGGCTGGGCACTGAAGCTTTCTTT
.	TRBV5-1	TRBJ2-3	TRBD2	CASSSGLAGGGGGTDTQYF	TGCGCCAGCAGCTCCGGACTAGCGGGCGGGGGTGGCGGCACAGATACGCAGTATTTT
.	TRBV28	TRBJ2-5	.	CASSPDPGGTQYF	TGTGCCAGCAGTCCGGACCCCGGAGGGACCCAGTACTTC
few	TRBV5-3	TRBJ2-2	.	CANYRVSGELFF	TGTGCCAATTACAGGGTTTCTGGGGAGCTGTTTTTT
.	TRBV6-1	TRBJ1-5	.	CASSEFSGTRRQPQHF	TGTGCCAGCAGTGAGTTCTCCGGGACTCGGCGGCAGCCCCAGCATTTT
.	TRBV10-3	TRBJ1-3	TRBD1	CAIGQGLVSGNTIYF	TGTGCCATCGGACAGGGACTGGTCTCTGGAAACACCATATATTTT
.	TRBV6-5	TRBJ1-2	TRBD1	CASSYGTAHGYTF	TGTGCCAGCAGTTACGGGACAGCCCATGGCTACACCTTC
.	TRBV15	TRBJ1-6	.	CATSRAPQAHSPLHF	TGTGCCACCAGCAGAGCGCCCCAGGCCCATTCACCCCTCCACTTT
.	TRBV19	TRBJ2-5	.	CASSIGREETQYF	TGTGCCAGTAGTATTGGGCGGGAAGAGACCCAGTACTTC
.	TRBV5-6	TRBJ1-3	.	CASSPLGSSEDSGNTIYF	TGTGCCAGCAGCCCGCTGGGAAGCTCGGAGGACTCTGGAAACACCATATATTTT
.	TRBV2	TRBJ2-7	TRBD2	CASSEAPREGDEQYF	TGTGCCAGCAGTGAAGCGCCGCGGGAGGGCGACGAGCAGTACTTC
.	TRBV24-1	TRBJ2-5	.	CATSDPREGETQYF	TGTGCCACCAGTGACCCCCGTGAGGGAGAGACCCAGTACTTC
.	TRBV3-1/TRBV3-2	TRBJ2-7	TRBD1	CASSHRQGRQYF	TGTGCCAGCAGCCACCGACAGGGGCGGCAGTACTTC
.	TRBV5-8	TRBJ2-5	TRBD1	CASSLEDRVEETQYF	TGTGCCAGCAGCTTGGAGGACAGGGTCGAGGAGACCCAGTACTTC
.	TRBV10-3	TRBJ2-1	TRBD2	CAVTWTTGTSGRNEQFF	TGTGCCGTTACCTGGACAACCGGGACTAGCGGGAGAAATGAGCAGTTCTTC
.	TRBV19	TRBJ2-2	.	CASSMRRGGTGELFF	TGTGCCAGTAGTATGAGGAGAGGAGGAACCGGGGAGCTGTTTTTT
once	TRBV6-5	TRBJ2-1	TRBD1	CASSRGGEYNEQFF	TGTGCCAGCAGCCGAGGGGGCGAGTACAATGAGCAGTTCTTC
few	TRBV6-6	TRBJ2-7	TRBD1	CASSYGTGRYEQYF	TGTGCCAGCAGTTACGGGACAGGGCGATACGAGCAGTACTTC
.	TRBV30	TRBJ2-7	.	CAWRRTSYEQYF	TGTGCCTGGAGGCGGACATCCTACGAGCAGTACTTC
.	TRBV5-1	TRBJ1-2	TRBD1	CASRTGGFQDYGYTF	TGCGCCAGCAGAACAGGGGGCTTTCAGGACTATGGCTACACCTTC
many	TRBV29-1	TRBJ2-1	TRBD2	CSVAWTSGSNEQFF	TGCAGCGTTGCCTGGACTAGCGGGAGTAATGAGCAGTTCTTC
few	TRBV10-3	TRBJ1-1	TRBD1	CAIGDRGELNTEAFF	TGTGCCATCGGTGACAGGGGCGAATTGAACACTGAAGCTTTCTTT
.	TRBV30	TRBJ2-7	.	CAWRQHREQYF	TGTGCCTGGAGACAGCATCGGGAGCAGTACTTC
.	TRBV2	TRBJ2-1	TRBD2	CASAGTSGRNHEQFF	TGTGCCAGCGCCGGGACTAGCGGGAGAAACCATGAGCAGTTCTTC
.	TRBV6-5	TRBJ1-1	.	CASIANRNTEAFF	TGTGCCAGCATCGCTAACAGGAACACTGAAGCTTTCTTT
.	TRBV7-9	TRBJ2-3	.	CASSESAYTQYF	TGTGCCAGCAGTGAGAGTGCGTATACGCAGTATTTT
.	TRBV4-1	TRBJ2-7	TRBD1	CASSPMGRGQSYEQYF	TGCGCCAGCAGCCCGATGGGCAGGGGGCAATCCTACGAGCAGTACTTC
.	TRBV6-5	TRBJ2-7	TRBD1	CASRGGQGAYEQYF	TGTGCCAGCAGGGGGGGACAGGGAGCCTACGAGCAGTACTTC
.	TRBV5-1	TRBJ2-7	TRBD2	CASSLGAGASYEQYF	TGCGCCAGCAGCTTGGGAGCGGGGGCATCCTACGAGCAGTACTTC
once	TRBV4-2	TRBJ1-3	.	CASSQDEQVGLGGNTIYF	TGTGCCAGCAGCCAAGATGAGCAGGTGGGGCTAGGAGGAAACACCATATATTTT
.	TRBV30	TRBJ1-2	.	CAWSATRGYTF	TGTGCCTGGAGTGCCACTCGTGGCTACACCTTC
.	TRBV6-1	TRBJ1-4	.	CASSEVPGPGDEKLFF	TGTGCCAGCAGTGAAGTACCGGGACCGGGAGATGAAAAACTGTTTTTT
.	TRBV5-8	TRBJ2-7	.	CASSRQAFYEQYF	TGTGCCAGCAGCAGACAGGCGTTCTACGAGCAGTACTTC
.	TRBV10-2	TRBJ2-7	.	CASGRGYEQYF	TGCGCCAGCGGCCGGGGCTACGAGCAGTACTTC
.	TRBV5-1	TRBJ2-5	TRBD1	CASSTDRVRETQYF	TGCGCCAGCAGCACGGACAGGGTGAGGGAGACCCAGTACTTC
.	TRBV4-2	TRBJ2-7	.	CASSQTGSEQYF	TGTGCCAGCAGCCAAACAGGGAGCGAGCAGTACTTC
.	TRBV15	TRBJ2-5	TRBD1	CATSREGQGRETQYF	TGTGCCACCAGCAGAGAGGGACAGGGTAGGGAGACCCAGTACTTC
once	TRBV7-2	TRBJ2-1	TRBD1	CASSLSGTGVRNEQFF	TGTGCCAGCAGCTTATCGGGGACAGGGGTAAGGAATGAGCAGTTCTTC
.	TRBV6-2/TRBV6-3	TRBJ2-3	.	CASSYSLTTDTQYF	TGTGCCAGCAGTTACTCACTCACCACAGATACGCAGTATTTT
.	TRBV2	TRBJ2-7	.	CASRQGYEQYF	TGTGCCAGCAGGCAGGGCTACGAGCAGTACTTC
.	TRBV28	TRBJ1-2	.	CASNVPSAIYGYTF	TGTGCCAGCAATGTCCCGTCTGCGATCTATGGCTACACCTTC